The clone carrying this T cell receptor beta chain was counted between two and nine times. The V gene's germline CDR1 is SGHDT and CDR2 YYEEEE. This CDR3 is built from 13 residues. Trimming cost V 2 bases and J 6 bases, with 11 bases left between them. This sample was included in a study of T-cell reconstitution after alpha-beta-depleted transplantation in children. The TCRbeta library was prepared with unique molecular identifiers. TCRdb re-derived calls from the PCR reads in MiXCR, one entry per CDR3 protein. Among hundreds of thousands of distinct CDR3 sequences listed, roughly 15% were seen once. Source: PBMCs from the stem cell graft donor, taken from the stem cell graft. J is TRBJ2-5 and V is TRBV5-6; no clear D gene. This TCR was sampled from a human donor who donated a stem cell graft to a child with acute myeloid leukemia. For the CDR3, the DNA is TGTGCCAGCAGCTTCGGTGTTTGGAAGACCCAGTACTTC. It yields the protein CASSFGVWKTQYF.